This T cell receptor beta chain is from a study of T cell repertoires in cytomegalovirus infection. About the research overall: Peptides in the study included HLA-C-restricted and HLA-B-restricted CMV epitopes. CMV infection and matching HLA type were both indicated by public TCR beta signatures. Study-level results: CMV carriers with the relevant HLA were identified by cumulative public TCR beta family frequency. HLA-C-restricted CMV clonotypes gave the most frequent clonotype in two of eight donors.

V dropped 5 bases and J dropped 3 bases, with 20 bases sitting between them. CDR3 length equals 17 residues. CDR1 is MDHEN, CDR2 SYDVKM, per germline. Each CDR3 protein is one row after TCRdb ran MiXCR on the reads. Of roughly 570,000 distinct CDR3 sequences detected, 40% appear once; the ten largest clones hold roughly 50%. In its sample, this clonotype was seen a few times. The antigen is not known. Sequencing was performed on cultured PBMCs, taken from culture after CMV antigen stimulation. The chain recombines TRBV28 with TRBJ2-1, with a weak D call TRBD1 (6 bases). The origin of this receptor is a human donor in good health (CMV status not recorded). Some clones in this sample may be carry-over from other donors' samples. This CDR3 reads CASSPPPTGNFYNEQFF. The CDR3 DNA reads TGTGCCAGCAGTCCCCCCCCAACAGGGAACTTCTACAATGAGCAGTTCTTC.